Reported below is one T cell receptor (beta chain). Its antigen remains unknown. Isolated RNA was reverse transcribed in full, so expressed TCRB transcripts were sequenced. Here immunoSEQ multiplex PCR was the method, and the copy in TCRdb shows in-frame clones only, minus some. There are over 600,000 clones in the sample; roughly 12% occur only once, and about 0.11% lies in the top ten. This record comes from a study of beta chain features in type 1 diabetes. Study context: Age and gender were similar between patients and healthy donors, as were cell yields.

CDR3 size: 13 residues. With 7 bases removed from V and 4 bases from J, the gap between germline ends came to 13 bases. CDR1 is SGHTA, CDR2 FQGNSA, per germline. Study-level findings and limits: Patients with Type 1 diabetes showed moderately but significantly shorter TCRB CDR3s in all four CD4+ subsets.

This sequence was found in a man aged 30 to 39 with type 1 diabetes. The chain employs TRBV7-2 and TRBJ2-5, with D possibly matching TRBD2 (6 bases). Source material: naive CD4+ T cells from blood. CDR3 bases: TGTGCCAGCACCCCCGGGAGCCCAGAGACCCAGTACTTC. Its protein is CASTPGSPETQYF.